The 29 T cell receptor beta chains below were found in one sample sequenced in a study of control samples from healthy donors and cancer patients. This table comes from immunoSEQ multiplex PCR, and its TCRdb copy is limited to in-frame clones, with some not included. The sample contains 79,000 or so clones, 70% to 90% of which appear only once. Sequences were obtained from PBMCs. All receptors derive from a woman in her forties or fifties with colorectal cancer.

The chain combines TRBV20-1 with TRBJ1-3; 7 positions agree with TRBD1. V shed 3 bases, J shed 2 bases, and the junction held 1 base outside the gene matches. This CDR3 region has 13 residues. Germline assignment: CDR1 DFQATT and CDR2 SNEGSKA (reference sequence). The CDR3 sequence: CSASTGAGNTIYF. CDR3 sequence (DNA): TGCAGTGCTAGTACAGGGGCTGGAAACACCATATATTTT.

The chain joins TRBV2 to TRBJ1-4; 11 bases line up with TRBD1. The germline V gene has CDR1 SNHLY and CDR2 FYNNEI. The J segment lost 8 bases and the V segment lost 6 bases, leaving 8 bases of the junction unmatched. This CDR3 is 15 amino acids long. The CDR3 nucleotides read TGTGCCAGCAGAAGGGACAGGGGGAAGGGGGAAAAACTGTTTTTT. Translated: CASRRDRGKGEKLFF.

The chain employs TRBV6-5 and TRBJ2-7; D remains ambiguous. The CDR3 extends over 12 amino acids. The germline V gene encodes CDR1 MNHEY and CDR2 SVGAGI. The CDR3 sequence is CASSDSGWEQYV. As DNA, the CDR3 is TGTGCCAGCAGTGACTCGGGTTGGGAGCAGTACGTC.

This chain connects TRBV5-6 to TRBJ1-6; TRBD1 matches at 7 bases. The length of the CDR3 is 15 residues. The J segment lost 7 bases and the V segment lost 4 bases, leaving 8 bases of the junction unmatched. In germline, CDR1 is SGHDT, CDR2 YYEEEE. CDR3 DNA sequence: TGTGCCAGCAGCCCGGGACAGCTCACAAATTCACCCCTCCACTTT. This sequence encodes CASSPGQLTNSPLHF.

The J gene is TRBJ2-1, the V gene TRBV6-6, with D perhaps matching TRBD2 (5 bases). V lost 8 bases and J lost 2, with 10 bases in between. Germline CDR1 and CDR2: MNHNY and SVGAGI (reference sequence). The CDR3 sequence is 13 residues long. In DNA form, the CDR3 reads TGTGCCAGCCGAGACGGGACCTACAATGAGCAGTTCTTC. This gives the protein CASRDGTYNEQFF.

The genes are TRBV19 and TRBJ1-6; TRBD1 aligns across 9 bases. With V trimmed by 10 bases and J by 4 bases, 5 bases remained unmatched. Germline CDR1 and CDR2: LNHDA and SQIVND (reference sequence). This CDR3 region has 14 residues. CDR3 coding DNA: TGTGCCACATCCGGACAGGGGTATAATTCACCCCTCCACTTT. Protein: CATSGQGYNSPLHF.

The gene calls are TRBV27 and TRBJ1-1; 9 bases are shared with TRBD1. The CDR3 length is 16 residues. CDR1 is MNHEY, CDR2 SMNVEV, per germline (reference sequence). The V segment lost 5 bases and the J segment 4 bases; nucleotides outside the gene matches: 11. The CDR3 bases are TGTGCCAGCAGTCCCAGGACAGGGGCAGGGGTCACTGAAGCTTTCTTT. Its protein product is CASSPRTGAGVTEAFF.

V usage is TRBV27 and J usage is TRBJ1-1; TRBD1 matches 8 bases. Germline V gene sequence: CDR1 MNHEY, CDR2 SMNVEV (reference sequence). This CDR3 is built from 13 residues. V was clipped by 3 bases and J by 5 bases; unmatched bases: 2. CDR3 nucleotides: TGTGCCAGCAGTTTTCAGGGGGCGACTGAAGCTTTCTTT. It codes for CASSFQGATEAFF.

This clone was picked up a small number of times. The CDR3 reads CASSLNGGTPGETQYF. Written as DNA, the CDR3 is TGTGCCAGCAGCTTAAATGGTGGGACACCGGGAGAGACCCAGTACTTC. This rearrangement joins TRBV7-3 to TRBJ2-5; tentative D call: TRBD1 (6 bases). The V gene's germline CDR1 is SGHTA and CDR2 FQGTGA. V was pared by 1 base and J by 4 bases, with 16 bases between. The CDR3 is 16 amino acids.

The chain links TRBV28 to TRBJ1-2; D gene unclear. V was cut by 7 bases and J by 8 bases, with 17 bases left in between. Germline V gives CDR1 MDHEN, CDR2 SYDVKM. The CDR3 contains 13 residues. CDR3 in amino acids: CASKQVLQYGYTF. Here the CDR3 DNA reads TGTGCCAGCAAGCAAGTTCTGCAGTACGGCTACACCTTC.

V is TRBV21-1 and J is TRBJ1-3. TRBV21-1 is an annotated pseudogene. The CDR3 covers 16 residues. The CDR3 sequence is CASSKEDPYSGNTIYF. In DNA form, the CDR3 reads TGTGCCAGCAGCAAAGAGGACCCTTATTCGGGAAACACCATATATTTT.

The chain combines TRBV10-3 with TRBJ1-1, with a tentative D call TRBD1 (6 bases). Germline V gene sequence: CDR1 ENHRY, CDR2 SYGVKD. CDR3 length: 15 residues. Trimming pared 4 bases from V and 0 bases from J, leaving 12 bases between. CDR3 nucleotide sequence: TGTGCCATCAGTGTACGGGGGGCTCTGAACACTGAAGCTTTCTTT. Translation: CAISVRGALNTEAFF.

V gene TRBV21-1 combines with J gene TRBJ2-3; TRBD2, the D gene given by the table, was not confirmed from the DNA. TRBV21-1 is annotated as a pseudogene. This CDR3 is 14 amino acids long. CDR3 sequence reads: CASGTSGGVDTQYF. DNA of the CDR3: TGTGCCAGCGGGACTAGCGGGGGCGTTGATACGCAGTATTTT.

In its sample, this clone was seen once. The chain uses TRBV5-1 and TRBJ2-5; TRBD2 matches 7 bases. V shed 0 bases, J shed 2 bases, and the junction held 7 bases outside the gene matches. The CDR3 has 16 amino acids. CDR1 is SGHRS and CDR2 is YFSETQ in the germline V gene. The CDR3 sequence: CASSLAGGGRQETQYF. Here the CDR3 DNA reads TGCGCCAGCAGCTTGGCCGGGGGAGGGCGGCAAGAGACCCAGTACTTC.

This chain joins TRBV2 and TRBJ1-3; 10 bases fit TRBD1. The CDR3 loop spans 15 amino acids. Germline CDR1 is SNHLY and CDR2 is FYNNEI. The V gene end was trimmed by 8 bases and the J gene end by 2 bases; junction bases not matched to a gene: 6. DNA for the CDR3: TGTGCCAGCCGCCGAGGGACAGGGGCTGGAAACACCATATATTTT. It yields the protein CASRRGTGAGNTIYF. The variable domain in full, completed from reference TRBV2 and TRBJ1-3, reads EPEVTQTPSHQVTQMGQEVILRCVPISNHLYFYWYRQILGQKVEFLVSFYNNEISEKSEIFDDQFSVERPDGSNFTLKIRSTKLEDSAMYFCASRRGTGAGNTIYFGEGSWLTVV.

The J gene is TRBJ2-5, the V gene TRBV6-5, with D possibly being TRBD1 (5 bases). Germline V CDR1 and CDR2: MNHEY, SVGAGI. V shed 8 bases and J shed 3 bases, with 13 bases lying between them. The CDR3 extends over 13 amino acids. CDR3 amino acids: CASGTGQKETQYF. CDR3 sequence (DNA): TGTGCCAGCGGAACCGGACAAAAAGAGACCCAGTACTTC.

This sequence joins TRBV19 and TRBJ2-3; TRBD2 matches 11 bases. CDR1 and CDR2 from the germline V gene are LNHDA and SQIVND (reference sequence). This CDR3 has 16 residues. The ends lost 1 base at V and 2 bases at J; junction bases unmatched: 2. The CDR3 region is CASSIVLAGATDTQYF. CDR3 sequence (DNA): TGTGCCAGTAGTATAGTACTAGCGGGGGCCACAGATACGCAGTATTTT.

The chain recombines TRBV7-2 with TRBJ2-3, with 8 bases that match TRBD2. Germline values: CDR1 SGHTA, CDR2 FQGNSA. Trimming removed 1 base from V and 4 bases from J; junction bases left unmatched: 13. This CDR3 has 18 amino acids. In nucleotides, the CDR3 is TGTGCCAGCAGCTTAGGAGGCGGGGGGCGGAGAACCGCAGATACGCAGTATTTT. As protein: CASSLGGGGRRTADTQYF.

The chain carries TRBV29-1 and TRBJ1-1; TRBD1 matches 11 bases. The CDR3 contains 13 residues. Trimming removed 8 bases from V and 4 bases from J; junction bases left unmatched: 6. CDR1 and CDR2 from the germline V gene are SQVTM and ANQGSEA. The CDR3 coding sequence is TGCAGCTCCCCGGGACAGGGGGTCACTGAAGCTTTCTTT. This encodes CSSPGQGVTEAFF.

This chain uses TRBV5-1 with TRBJ2-3; either TRBD1 or TRBD2 may supply D (5 bases each). Germline lookup yields CDR1 SGHRS and CDR2 YFSETQ. Trimming left V 3 bases short and J 7 bases short, with 18 bases between. CDR3 length: 15 residues. This chain's CDR3 is CASSSYYPGAYTQYF. The CDR3 DNA is TGCGCCAGCAGCTCCTATTATCCCGGGGCTTATACGCAGTATTTT.

The chain employs TRBV5-8 and TRBJ2-3; possible D gene TRBD1, 5 bases. Trimming removed 7 bases from V and 3 bases from J, with 12 bases in between. Germline CDR1 is SGHTS and CDR2 is YDEGEE. The CDR3 totals 13 residues. The CDR3 sequence: CASGRELTDTQYF. CDR3 nucleotides: TGTGCCAGCGGCAGGGAACTTACAGATACGCAGTATTTT.

This chain uses TRBV5-4 with TRBJ2-7; 9 bases map to TRBD1. The trim removed 0 bases at V and 4 bases at J, leaving 8 bases unmatched. This CDR3 contains 16 residues. Germline V gene sequence: CDR1 SGHNT, CDR2 YYREEE (reference sequence). For the CDR3, the DNA is TGTGCCAGCAGCTTGGCCGGGACAGGGTGGCATTACGAGCAGTACGTC. This codes for CASSLAGTGWHYEQYV.

The gene calls are TRBV19 and TRBJ1-5; possible D gene TRBD1, 6 bases. This CDR3 has 13 amino acids. Deletions cut 5 bases from V and 4 bases from J, with 9 bases between. CDR1 LNHDA and CDR2 SQIVND come from the germline V gene (reference sequence). Written as DNA, the CDR3 is TGTGCCAGTAGTCAAGGACAGAATCAGCCCCAGCATTTT. Translated: CASSQGQNQPQHF.

The table lists this clone with a few counts. The CDR3 sequence is CASSPRSTNTEAFF. CDR3 nucleotide sequence: TGTGCCAGCAGCCCCCGGTCAACGAACACTGAAGCTTTCTTT. The chain recombines TRBV11-3 with TRBJ1-1; D gene uncertain. CDR1 SGHNT and CDR2 YENEEA come from the germline V gene. This CDR3 comprises 14 residues. Trimming pared 5 bases from V and 1 base from J, leaving 11 bases between.

This clone has only a few counts. The J gene is TRBJ1-5, the V gene TRBV19; no firm D call. Germline CDR1 reads LNHDA; CDR2 reads SQIVND (reference sequence). Trimming stripped 3 bases from V and 1 base from J, with 4 bases between. The CDR3 has 13 residues. CDR3 DNA sequence: TGTGCCAGTAGTATGTCGAGCAATCAGCCCCAGCATTTT. Translating it yields CASSMSSNQPQHF.

The chain uses TRBV5-1 and TRBJ2-3; the match to TRBD1 covers 8 bases. The CDR3 extends over 15 amino acids. The J segment lost 5 bases and the V segment lost 0 bases, leaving 5 bases of the junction unmatched. Germline loops: CDR1 SGHRS, CDR2 YFSETQ. CDR3 region: CASSLGQGAGDTQYF. The CDR3 coding sequence is TGCGCCAGCAGCTTGGGGCAGGGGGCTGGAGATACGCAGTATTTT. Variable domain in full (rest from reference TRBV5-1 and TRBJ2-3): KAGVTQTPRYLIKTRGQQVTLSCSPISGHRSVSWYQQTPGQGLQFLFEYFSETQRNKGNFPGRFSGRQFSNSRSEMNVSTLELGDSALYLCASSLGQGAGDTQYFGPGTRLTVL.

The chain combines TRBV10-3 with TRBJ2-2; tentative D call: TRBD1 (7 bases). The CDR3 contains 14 residues. Trimming cost V 8 bases and J 2 bases, with 12 bases left between them. Germline V lookup: CDR1 ENHRY, CDR2 SYGVKD. In DNA, the CDR3 is TGTGCCATCGGAGGGACAGTCAACACCGGGGAGCTGTTTTTT. Protein product: CAIGGTVNTGELFF.

The chain links TRBV4-1 to TRBJ2-7; D remains unclear. Germline V gives CDR1 MGHRA, CDR2 YSYEKL. This CDR3 has 13 residues. V lost 0 bases and J lost 3, with 6 bases in between. The CDR3 DNA is TGCGCCAGCAGCCAAGATGTAGACTACGAGCAGTACGTC. Amino acid sequence: CASSQDVDYEQYV.

The V and J genes are TRBV5-4 and TRBJ1-2; maybe TRBD1 (5 bases). The germline V gene has CDR1 SGHNT and CDR2 YYREEE (reference sequence). V dropped 0 bases and J dropped 0 bases, with 9 bases sitting between them. This CDR3 is built from 15 residues. The CDR3 spells CASSLAQGANYGYTF. CDR3 sequence (DNA): TGTGCCAGCAGCTTGGCCCAGGGAGCTAACTATGGCTACACCTTC.